This T cell receptor beta chain was sequenced for a study of blood T cell repertoires in COVID-19. Study-level information: Sites in the United States, Italy and Spain provided acute and convalescent COVID-19 samples. In each case, the material was cDNA or gDNA derived from T cells, B-cell-depleted T cells, or PBMCs.

About this clone itself: An end of the junction differs from the germline gene, which may be a read error.

In germline, CDR1 is SSHAT, CDR2 FNYEAQ (reference sequence). CDR3 size: 15 residues. Original handling: Estimates of nucleated cell counts were drawn from the amplification of reference gene primers. The assay was immunoSEQ multiplex PCR, and TCRdb's table has in-frame clones only and misses some. V and J calls and clone size are those listed in that table; D and trimming were worked out from the DNA. In the table there are around 40,000 clones, around nine tenths of which are singletons. V usage is TRBV7-7 and J usage is TRBJ2-2, with a tentative D call TRBD1 (5 bases). Sample: peripheral blood. The TCR was taken from a human donor in a cohort sampled during active COVID-19. Here the CDR3 DNA reads TGTGCTAGCAGCCCACTACAGGCTTTCACCGGGGAGCTGTTTTTT. Its translation: CASSPLQAFTGELFF.